This T cell receptor beta chain is drawn from a study of CD8 T cells in ankylosing spondylitis. This clonotype has just a few counts. CDR3 length: 13 amino acids. V was pared by 4 bases and J by 2 bases, with 9 bases between. From germline, CDR1 is SGHTA and CDR2 FQGNSA. In TCRdb, the 5' RACE reads were re-called with MiXCR into one record per CDR3 protein. The sample consists of 150,000 to 250,000 distinct CDR3 sequences, 9.5% to 15% of them appearing once. Sample: blood, either unsorted or a sorted T cell fraction (not recorded which). The gene calls are TRBV7-2 and TRBJ2-7; D call uncertain. The sequence was collected from a male donor with ankylosing spondylitis or in good health (not recorded which). DNA for the CDR3: TGTGCCAGCAGCTCGTACAGAACCTACGAGCAGTACTTC. It is translated as CASSSYRTYEQYF.